This T cell receptor (beta chain) was sequenced during a study of response to subunit inactivated influenza vaccine (dated 2018 in TCRdb). With regard to the full study: To follow how T cells responded to a trivalent subunit inactivated influenza vaccine, the researchers relied on deep quantitative profiling of the T cell receptor repertoire.

The method was RT-PCR. These reads were obtained on an Illumina HiSeq 2500. TCRdb passed the public sequencing reads through fastp at Q25 and MiXCR, retaining productive beta sequences. Rows matching on CDR3 protein sequence are summarized as one entry with the most common DNA and genes. The table for this sample lists around 850,000 distinct CDR3 sequences; about 18% of them were counted only once. Of the sample, around 9.9% falls within the top ten clones. Inclusive of the bounding cysteine and phenylalanine, the CDR3 is 14 residues long. The retained sequence is limited to the CDR3, 42 bases, with the frame set at the first base. V is cut by 1 base and J by 8 bases, and the space between the germline ends is 12 bases. The germline V gene sets CDR1 to SGHTA and CDR2 to FQGNSA. This clonotype was observed a few times. Its antigen is currently not known. Base quality data are lacking; no much larger clone is found one base away.

The paper's findings and limits, for the study overall: The authors proposed that each seasonal influenza vaccination may bring in only a limited number of new T cells.

This receptor was identified in a middle-aged man who received an inactivated influenza vaccine. Donor details come from another sample of the same person, matched by shared clones. The sequencing used PBMCs from blood, collected more than 4 days after vaccination. Here the chain combines TRBV7-2 and TRBJ2-1, and the D gene may be TRBD2, 5 bases matching. The CDR3 sequence is CASSLGTSVHEQFF. Read as DNA, the sequence is TGTGCCAGCAGCTTAGGTACTAGTGTGCATGAGCAGTTCTTC.